Shown below are 29 T cell receptor beta chains from a single sample sequenced in a study of cytomegalovirus exposure and HLA in healthy donors. Both 60 Vbeta primers and 13 Jbeta primers went into the PCR. Assay: immunoSEQ multiplex PCR; the TCRdb copy retains only in-frame clones and omits some. The sample has about 150,000 clones; approximately 81% are singletons. Sample: PBMCs. These TCRs come from a man between 18 and 29 years old in good health and CMV-seronegative.

V gene TRBV6-5 combines with J gene TRBJ2-5; tentatively, D is TRBD2 (6 bases). The V end lost 2 bases, the J end lost 5 bases, and 15 bases lay between the germline ends. Germline CDR1 and CDR2: MNHEY and SVGAGI. There are 15 residues in the CDR3. The CDR3 reads CASSYRGTGGETQYF. The CDR3 DNA follows: TGTGCCAGCAGTTACCGGGGGACTGGGGGGGAGACCCAGTACTTC.

The V call is TRBV23-1, the J call TRBJ2-3; a weak D match, TRBD1 (6 bases). TRBV23-1 is an ORF; its function is uncertain. The CDR3 extends over 16 amino acids. V dropped 5 bases and J dropped 1 base, with 16 bases sitting between them. CDR3 bases: TGCGCCAGCAGTGCCCACGGTGGGGGCGGCACAGATACGCAGTATTTT. Amino acid sequence: CASSAHGGGGTDTQYF.

This chain connects TRBV11-2 to TRBJ2-5; no clear D gene. The closer fit of TRBJ2-7 to the DNA end suggests the J call may be wrong. CDR1 is SGHAT, CDR2 FQNNGV, per germline. This CDR3 region has 11 residues. The CDR3 nucleotides are TGTGCCAGCAGCTCAACCTACGAGCAGTACTTC. Protein sequence: CASSSTYEQYF.

This clone was found once. V gene TRBV6-5 combines with J gene TRBJ2-3; 10 nucleotides align to TRBD2. Trimming took 6 bases from V and 1 from J; bases not matched to a gene: 4. Germline CDR1 reads MNHEY; CDR2 reads SVGAGI. The CDR3 contains 15 residues. The CDR3 region has the DNA TGTGCCAGCAGCCTGAGCGGGAGGGGCACAGATACGCAGTATTTT. Amino acid sequence: CASSLSGRGTDTQYF.

V usage is TRBV18 and J usage is TRBJ2-2; 8 bases match TRBD2. The CDR3 contains 16 residues. Germline values: CDR1 KGHSH, CDR2 LQKENI. V lost 6 bases, J lost 6 bases, and 12 bases stayed unmatched. The CDR3 bases are TGTGCCAGCTCCACCCTGGGACTAGGTGCGTCCGGGGAGCTGTTTTTT. Translated, it gives CASSTLGLGASGELFF.

The rearrangement links TRBV27 to TRBJ2-1; 8 nucleotides line up with TRBD2. The V gene end was trimmed by 6 bases and the J gene end by 0 bases; junction bases not matched to a gene: 7. Germline V CDR1 and CDR2: MNHEY, SMNVEV (reference sequence). The CDR3 length is 16 residues. The CDR3 spells CASRPLAVDSYNEQFF. In nucleotides, the CDR3 is TGTGCCAGCAGACCACTAGCGGTCGACTCCTACAATGAGCAGTTCTTC.

The gene calls are TRBV29-1 and TRBJ1-1, with TRBD1 identical over 7 bases. Germline V gene lookup returns CDR1 SQVTM and CDR2 ANQGSEA. The CDR3 is made up of 13 amino acids. V lost 7 bases, J lost 4 bases, and 9 bases stayed unmatched. CDR3 in DNA: TGCAGCGGTAACAGGGGCGGTGGCACTGAAGCTTTCTTT. Its translation is CSGNRGGGTEAFF.

In its sample, this clone was seen a few times. The chain joins TRBV28 to TRBJ1-1; D is possibly TRBD1 (5 bases). In germline, CDR1 is MDHEN, CDR2 SYDVKM. Trimming shortened V by 5 bases and J by 2 bases, and 15 bases separated the two germline ends. The length of the CDR3 is 15 residues. CDR3 region: CASSPSQETNTEAFF. The CDR3 DNA reads as TGTGCCAGCAGTCCCTCACAGGAGACTAACACTGAAGCTTTCTTT.

The chain has TRBV2 and TRBJ1-1, with D hard to call. V gave up 3 bases and J gave up 5 bases, with 7 bases separating them. The length of the CDR3 is 12 residues. Looked up from germline, CDR1 is SNHLY and CDR2 is FYNNEI. In DNA form, the CDR3 reads TGTGCCAGCAGTGAGAGAGGTACTGAAGCTTTCTTT. As protein: CASSERGTEAFF.

The chain employs TRBV10-3 and TRBJ1-5; possibly TRBD1 for D (5 bases). V lost 6 bases to trimming and J lost 5 bases, with 14 bases between them. This CDR3 contains 14 residues. CDR1 ENHRY and CDR2 SYGVKD come from the germline V gene. This CDR3 is CAISFGQEDQPQHF. In DNA, the CDR3 is TGTGCCATCAGCTTTGGACAAGAGGATCAGCCCCAGCATTTT.

The chain joins TRBV7-9 to TRBJ1-1; D is unresolved. Germline loops: CDR1 SEHNR, CDR2 FQNEAQ (reference sequence). V was trimmed by 5 bases and J by 6 bases, leaving 7 bases between them. This CDR3 comprises 11 residues. The CDR3 sequence is CASSTIPEAFF. CDR3 nucleotides: TGTGCCAGCAGCACTATTCCTGAAGCTTTCTTT.

The rearrangement joins TRBV7-6 to TRBJ2-7, with D perhaps TRBD1 (6 bases). Trimming removed 0 bases from V and 0 bases from J, with 12 bases in between. This CDR3 has 16 amino acids. Germline CDR1 reads SGHVS; CDR2 reads FNYEAQ. The CDR3 DNA reads TGTGCCAGCAGCTTAGCGTCGGCAGGGGACTCCTACGAGCAGTACTTC. It codes for CASSLASAGDSYEQYF. The entire variable domain, with the rest obtained from reference TRBV7-6 and TRBJ2-7, is as follows: GAGVSQSPRYKVTKRGQDVALRCDPISGHVSLYWYRQALGQGPEFLTYFNYEAQQDKSGLPNDRFSAERPEGSISTLTIQRTEQRDSAMYRCASSLASAGDSYEQYFGPGTRLTVT.

The CDR3 coding sequence is TGTGCCAGCAGCCAAGATGGAGGAGGGATACTAGCGGGGGGGTTTAATGAGCAGTTCTTC. It specifies CASSQDGGGILAGGFNEQFF. This chain connects TRBV4-2 to TRBJ2-1; 13 positions match TRBD2. Germline CDR1 reads LGHNA; CDR2 reads YNFKEQ. The CDR3 covers 20 residues. J gave up 7 bases and V 0 bases, and 15 bases lay outside the gene matches.

This chain links TRBV7-9 with TRBJ2-1, with 7 bases lining up with TRBD1. Per the germline V gene, CDR1 is SEHNR and CDR2 is FQNEAQ (reference sequence). The CDR3 consists of 16 residues. The ends lost 5 bases at V and 5 bases at J; junction bases unmatched: 12. CDR3 nucleotide sequence: TGTGCCAGCAGCCTCTTCACAGGGGTACGTGACAATGAGCAGTTCTTC. This encodes CASSLFTGVRDNEQFF.

This chain connects TRBV11-2 to TRBJ2-3; D is unresolved. Germline values: CDR1 SGHAT, CDR2 FQNNGV. The CDR3 spans 12 residues. The V end was cut by 1 base, the J end by 7 bases, with 6 bases between. The CDR3 reads CASSLVVNTQYF. The CDR3 DNA reads TGTGCCAGCAGCTTAGTAGTGAATACGCAGTATTTT.

The chain employs TRBV7-9 and TRBJ1-4, with D perhaps matching TRBD1 (5 bases). The CDR3 is 15 amino acids. Germline CDR1 is SEHNR and CDR2 is FQNEAQ (reference sequence). The V gene lost 0 bases and the J gene lost 1 base, with 6 bases spanning the gap. The CDR3 DNA reads as TGTGCCAGCAGCTTAGCGCAGGGAACTAATGAAAAACTGTTTTTT. As protein: CASSLAQGTNEKLFF.

The J gene is TRBJ2-5, the V gene TRBV6-5; 9 nucleotides align to TRBD1. The length of the CDR3 is 14 residues. Per the germline V gene, CDR1 is MNHEY and CDR2 is SVGAGI. V lost 7 bases to trimming and J lost 4 bases; unmatched junction nucleotides: 7. The CDR3 spells CASIGQGTGETQYF. As DNA, the CDR3 is TGTGCCAGCATAGGACAGGGGACGGGAGAGACCCAGTACTTC.

The V call is TRBV9, the J call TRBJ2-3; 10 bases match TRBD1. In germline, CDR1 is SGDLS, CDR2 YYNGEE. This CDR3 comprises 16 residues. V lost 4 bases, J lost 5 bases, and 10 bases stayed unmatched. CDR3 in DNA: TGTGCCAGCAGCTCGGGGACAGGGGTTCACGGAGATACGCAGTATTTT. Amino acid sequence: CASSSGTGVHGDTQYF.

The chain uses TRBV28 and TRBJ2-7; TRBD2 agrees at 13 bases. The germline CDR1 and CDR2 sequences are MDHEN and SYDVKM. V lost 4 bases, J lost 2 bases, and 5 bases stayed unmatched. This CDR3 is 16 amino acids long. CDR3 in amino acids: CASSSRTSGRPYEQYF. In nucleotides, the CDR3 is TGTGCCAGCAGTTCCCGGACTAGCGGGAGACCCTACGAGCAGTACTTC.

J is TRBJ1-4 and V is TRBV19, with D maybe TRBD1 (6 bases). Germline V lookup: CDR1 LNHDA, CDR2 SQIVND (reference sequence). V lost 8 bases and J 0 bases, leaving 13 bases between the germline ends. CDR3 length: 15 residues. The CDR3 here is CASGWTVATNEKLFF. As DNA, the CDR3 is TGTGCCAGTGGGTGGACAGTTGCAACTAATGAAAAACTGTTTTTT. The full variable domain, with the rest looked up from reference TRBV19 and TRBJ1-4, is DGGITQSPKYLFRKEGQNVTLSCEQNLNHDAMYWYRQDPGQGLRLIYYSQIVNDFQKGDIAEGYSVSREKKESFPLTVTSAQKNPTAFYLCASGWTVATNEKLFFGSGTQLSVL.

This chain connects TRBV15 to TRBJ2-1; 8 nucleotides align to TRBD1. V was clipped by 1 base and J by 9 bases; unmatched bases: 5. CDR1 and CDR2 from the germline V gene are LNHNV and YYDKDF (reference sequence). The CDR3 spans 14 residues. The CDR3 loop reads CATSRGTGGTEQFF. For the CDR3, the DNA is TGTGCCACCAGCAGAGGTACAGGGGGAACTGAGCAGTTCTTC.

This clone appeared a few times. The V gene is TRBV5-6, the J gene TRBJ2-1, with D perhaps matching TRBD1 (5 bases). Deletions cut 1 base from V and 9 bases from J, with 23 bases between. This CDR3 is built from 17 residues. Germline CDR1 is SGHDT and CDR2 is YYEEEE. The CDR3 reads CASSLRLAGPLSGEQFF. CDR3 coding DNA: TGTGCCAGCAGCTTGCGGCTGGCAGGGCCCCTTTCCGGTGAGCAGTTCTTC.

J is TRBJ2-1 and V is TRBV5-4, with 8 bases aligning to TRBD2. The germline V gene encodes CDR1 SGHNT and CDR2 YYREEE (reference sequence). The V gene end was trimmed by 2 bases and the J gene end by 0 bases; junction bases not matched to a gene: 1. The CDR3 consists of 15 residues. The CDR3 loop reads CASSFSGNSYNEQFF. DNA for the CDR3: TGTGCCAGCAGCTTTAGCGGGAACTCCTACAATGAGCAGTTCTTC.

This clone has just a few counts. The chain uses TRBV7-2 and TRBJ2-7; 8 bases agree with TRBD1. After removal of 5 bases from V and 1 base from J, the junction contained 13 bases not matched to a gene. The CDR3 spans 17 residues. Germline CDR1 and CDR2: SGHTA and FQGNSA. CDR3 region: CASSGQADRAGSYEQYF. The CDR3 DNA follows: TGTGCCAGCAGCGGTCAAGCGGACAGGGCAGGATCCTACGAGCAGTACTTC.

The DNA of the CDR3 is TGTGCCAGTAGTCCCCGACAGGAGATCAAGCCCCAGCATTTT. Translated, it gives CASSPRQEIKPQHF. This chain joins TRBV19 and TRBJ1-5, with a weak D call TRBD1 (6 bases). This CDR3 contains 14 residues. V lost 5 bases and J lost 8, with 16 bases in between. CDR1 LNHDA and CDR2 SQIVND come from the germline V gene (reference sequence).

The chain joins TRBV7-2 to TRBJ2-7, with 8 bases that match TRBD2. The V gene end was trimmed by 4 bases and the J gene end by 0 bases; junction bases not matched to a gene: 14. The CDR3 spans 18 residues. Germline assignment: CDR1 SGHTA and CDR2 FQGNSA. Here the CDR3 DNA reads TGTGCCAGCAGCTCCCGGGGGGGGCTCCCGATCAGCTCCTACGAGCAGTACTTC. Protein product: CASSSRGGLPISSYEQYF. Full variable domain (rest looked up from reference TRBV7-2 and TRBJ2-7): GAGVSQSPSNKVTEKGKDVELRCDPISGHTALYWYRQSLGQGLEFLIYFQGNSAPDKSGLPSDRFSAERTGGSVSTLTIQRTQQEDSAVYLCASSSRGGLPISSYEQYFGPGTRLTVT.

This sequence joins TRBV5-1 and TRBJ2-5; TRBD1 aligns across 8 bases. This CDR3 region has 15 residues. Per germline, CDR1 SGHRS and CDR2 YFSETQ. The junction had 9 bases not matched to a gene; V was cut back by 4 bases and J by 4 bases. The CDR3 here is CASSRHRGEGETQYF. In DNA form, the CDR3 reads TGCGCCAGCAGCCGCCACAGGGGGGAAGGAGAGACCCAGTACTTC.

The genes are TRBV4-1 and TRBJ2-1, with 10 nucleotides matching TRBD1. J lost 4 bases, V lost 0 bases, and 3 bases had no gene match. Germline V lookup: CDR1 MGHRA, CDR2 YSYEKL. This CDR3 contains 16 residues. CDR3 DNA sequence: TGCGCCAGCAGCCAAGATGGGGGACAGGGGTACAATGAGCAGTTCTTC. This encodes CASSQDGGQGYNEQFF.

The chain has TRBV30 and TRBJ2-7; 8 positions match TRBD2. Looked up from germline, CDR1 is GTSNPN and CDR2 is SVGIG (reference sequence). The J segment lost 5 bases and the V segment lost 0 bases, leaving 12 bases of the junction unmatched. CDR3 length: 16 residues. The CDR3: CAWSVRRGGRSHEQYF. The CDR3 nucleotides read TGTGCCTGGAGTGTACGCCGGGGGGGCCGTTCCCACGAGCAGTACTTC.